A selection of T cell receptor beta chains follows, all from one sample in a study of a mutant IDH1 vaccine in newly diagnosed glioma. Some clones are missing from TCRdb's copy, which holds only in-frame ones; the method was immunoSEQ multiplex PCR. The data contain around 92,000 clones, approximately 83% of them singletons. The starting material was PBMCs, obtained from a glioma patient treated with radiotherapy, temozolomide or both. The receptors stem from a woman aged 45-65 years with glioma. Both conserved end residues are part of each CDR3. Each record gives: D gene, V gene, clone size, J gene, CDR3 DNA, CDR3 protein. A D gene is named only where the DNA matches it firmly. Size tells how often a clone was seen (once, few, many) or the class of an expanded clone, and some rows leave it out.

D gene: -
V gene: TRBV7-2
clone size: -
J gene: TRBJ1-2
CDR3 DNA: TGTGCCAGCAGCCGGACGTCGGGAACTGGCTACACCTTC
CDR3 protein: CASSRTSGTGYTF

D gene: -
V gene: TRBV9
clone size: -
J gene: TRBJ2-7
CDR3 DNA: TGTGCCAGCAGCCTGGGATCGGACTCCTACGAGCAGTACTTC
CDR3 protein: CASSLGSDSYEQYF

D gene: TRBD1
V gene: TRBV7-9
clone size: -
J gene: TRBJ2-2
CDR3 DNA: TGTGCCAGCAGCGTTCGACAGGGGACAACCGGGGAGCTGTTTTTT
CDR3 protein: CASSVRQGTTGELFF

D gene: -
V gene: TRBV21-1
clone size: -
J gene: TRBJ1-3
CDR3 DNA: TGTGCCAGCAGCAAATACTCAGGGGCATCTGGAAACACCATATATTTT
CDR3 protein: CASSKYSGASGNTIYF

D gene: -
V gene: TRBV10-2
clone size: -
J gene: TRBJ2-1
CDR3 DNA: TGCGCCAGCAGTGAGTCAGGACAGAATGAGCAGTTCTTC
CDR3 protein: CASSESGQNEQFF

D gene: -
V gene: TRBV5-1
clone size: -
J gene: TRBJ2-7
CDR3 DNA: TGCGCCAGCAGCGGGGGTGAGGGGCGGTACGAGCAGTACTTC
CDR3 protein: CASSGGEGRYEQYF

D gene: TRBD1
V gene: TRBV23-1
clone size: -
J gene: TRBJ1-1
CDR3 DNA: TGCGCCATCGGGGACAGGGCAGTCTCTGAAGCTTTCTTT
CDR3 protein: CAIGDRAVSEAFF

D gene: -
V gene: TRBV4-3
clone size: -
J gene: TRBJ1-5
CDR3 DNA: TGCGCCAGCAGCCAAGAGAGGGCTCAGCCCCAGCATTTT
CDR3 protein: CASSQERAQPQHF

D gene: TRBD1
V gene: TRBV4-2
clone size: -
J gene: TRBJ1-2
CDR3 DNA: TGTGCCAGCAGCGGACGTAATGACAGGGGGCCGATCTATGGCTACACCTTC
CDR3 protein: CASSGRNDRGPIYGYTF

D gene: -
V gene: TRBV7-2
clone size: few
J gene: TRBJ1-2
CDR3 DNA: TGTGCCAGCAGCCCTATGAGTGGGGCTAACTATGGCTACACCTTC
CDR3 protein: CASSPMSGANYGYTF

D gene: -
V gene: TRBV7-9
clone size: -
J gene: TRBJ2-7
CDR3 DNA: TGTGCCAGCGGGGGTGGCGTACAGGACGGCTACGAGCAGTACTTC
CDR3 protein: CASGGGVQDGYEQYF

D gene: -
V gene: TRBV20-1
clone size: -
J gene: TRBJ2-7
CDR3 DNA: TGCAGTGCTAGTTCAGGGGATGAGCAGTACTTC
CDR3 protein: CSASSGDEQYF

D gene: TRBD1
V gene: TRBV7-8
clone size: -
J gene: TRBJ1-4
CDR3 DNA: TGTGCCAGCAGCTCCCAGGGGGGATTGGAAAAACTGTTTTTT
CDR3 protein: CASSSQGGLEKLFF

D gene: -
V gene: TRBV2
clone size: -
J gene: TRBJ1-2
CDR3 DNA: TGTGCCAGCAGTGAAAGTACCCAGGAGGGCCCCTATGGCTACACCTTC
CDR3 protein: CASSESTQEGPYGYTF

D gene: -
V gene: TRBV29-1
clone size: few
J gene: TRBJ1-4
CDR3 DNA: TGCAGCGCCGGACGCCTAAATGAAAAACTGTTTTTT
CDR3 protein: CSAGRLNEKLFF

D gene: -
V gene: TRBV7-9
clone size: -
J gene: TRBJ1-6
CDR3 DNA: TGTGCCAGCAGCCGCCGGGCCCCAAATTCACCCCTCCACTTT
CDR3 protein: CASSRRAPNSPLHF

D gene: TRBD2
V gene: TRBV9
clone size: -
J gene: TRBJ2-3
CDR3 DNA: TGTGCCAGCAGCCCAAGACTAGCGGGGGATGTAGTGGATACGCAGTATTTT
CDR3 protein: CASSPRLAGDVVDTQYF

D gene: -
V gene: TRBV5-5
clone size: -
J gene: TRBJ1-5
CDR3 DNA: TGTGCCAGCAGCTTGAGCGGAAATCAGCCCCAGCATTTT
CDR3 protein: CASSLSGNQPQHF

D gene: -
V gene: TRBV2
clone size: -
J gene: TRBJ1-1
CDR3 DNA: TGTGCCAGCAGTTCTGTGAGGAAGAACACTGAAGCTTTCTTT
CDR3 protein: CASSSVRKNTEAFF

D gene: -
V gene: TRBV7-2
clone size: once
J gene: TRBJ2-7
CDR3 DNA: TGTGCCAGCAGCCGGGACTTGTATGGATACGAGCAGTACTTC
CDR3 protein: CASSRDLYGYEQYF

D gene: TRBD1
V gene: TRBV10-3
clone size: -
J gene: TRBJ2-2
CDR3 DNA: TGTGCCATCAGTGGACAGGGGGCTCCTGGGGAGCTGTTTTTT
CDR3 protein: CAISGQGAPGELFF

D gene: -
V gene: TRBV7-2
clone size: -
J gene: TRBJ1-6
CDR3 DNA: TGTGCCAGCAGACAGACAGATGAAAATTCACCCCTCCACTTT
CDR3 protein: CASRQTDENSPLHF

D gene: -
V gene: TRBV6-1
clone size: -
J gene: TRBJ2-7
CDR3 DNA: TGTGCCAGCAGTGAAGGCAGCTACGAGCAGTACTTC
CDR3 protein: CASSEGSYEQYF

D gene: -
V gene: TRBV19
clone size: -
J gene: TRBJ1-2
CDR3 DNA: TGTGCCAGTAATCATCCGGAGGCTGGCTACACCTTC
CDR3 protein: CASNHPEAGYTF

D gene: -
V gene: TRBV4-3
clone size: -
J gene: TRBJ1-6
CDR3 DNA: TGCGCCAGCAGCCAAGAGGCGCTTAAAACCCATAATTCACCCCTCCACTTT
CDR3 protein: CASSQEALKTHNSPLHF

D gene: -
V gene: TRBV19
clone size: -
J gene: TRBJ1-2
CDR3 DNA: TGTGCCAGTAGTATTGGGTTCTGGACTGACCTTAACTATGGCTACACCTTC
CDR3 protein: CASSIGFWTDLNYGYTF

D gene: -
V gene: TRBV5-1
clone size: -
J gene: TRBJ1-4
CDR3 DNA: TGCGCCAGCAGCTCCGATTTTTCAACTAATGAAAAACTGTTTTTT
CDR3 protein: CASSSDFSTNEKLFF

D gene: -
V gene: TRBV7-8
clone size: -
J gene: TRBJ2-1
CDR3 DNA: TGTGCCAGCAGCTCCCAACAAGGGCAGTTCTTC
CDR3 protein: CASSSQQGQFF

D gene: TRBD1
V gene: TRBV6-4
clone size: -
J gene: TRBJ1-2
CDR3 DNA: TGTGCCAGCAGTGAAGGACAGGGGGCGCGGGGCTACACCTTC
CDR3 protein: CASSEGQGARGYTF

D gene: -
V gene: TRBV5-5
clone size: -
J gene: TRBJ2-7
CDR3 DNA: TGTGCCAGCAGCTTCGGCCCGTCGTCGGGCGAGCAGTACTTC
CDR3 protein: CASSFGPSSGEQYF

D gene: -
V gene: TRBV7-9
clone size: -
J gene: TRBJ2-7
CDR3 DNA: TGTGCCAGCAGCTTTCTTAGCTCCTACGAGCAGTACTTC
CDR3 protein: CASSFLSSYEQYF

D gene: -
V gene: TRBV5-4
clone size: -
J gene: TRBJ2-7
CDR3 DNA: TGTGCCAGCAGCCCTGGACAGTCCTACGAGCAGTACTTC
CDR3 protein: CASSPGQSYEQYF

D gene: -
V gene: TRBV27
clone size: -
J gene: TRBJ2-5
CDR3 DNA: TGTGCCAGCAGTCCTTTTTTAGGCGGCGGGGAGACCCAGTACTTC
CDR3 protein: CASSPFLGGGETQYF

D gene: -
V gene: TRBV29-1
clone size: -
J gene: TRBJ1-2
CDR3 DNA: TGCAGCGTCGACAATGGCTACACCTTC
CDR3 protein: CSVDNGYTF

D gene: -
V gene: TRBV6-1
clone size: -
J gene: TRBJ1-4
CDR3 DNA: TGTGCCAGCAGCGGTAGGACAAGGGAAAAACTGTTTTTT
CDR3 protein: CASSGRTREKLFF

D gene: -
V gene: TRBV6-1
clone size: -
J gene: TRBJ1-4
CDR3 DNA: TGTGCCAGCCCGACTCCCGGGGACGAAAAACTGTTTTTT
CDR3 protein: CASPTPGDEKLFF

D gene: TRBD1
V gene: TRBV2
clone size: -
J gene: TRBJ1-5
CDR3 DNA: TGTGCCAGCAGTGTTACAGGGGGCAATCAGCCCCAGCATTTT
CDR3 protein: CASSVTGGNQPQHF

D gene: -
V gene: TRBV7-8
clone size: -
J gene: TRBJ1-4
CDR3 DNA: TGTGCCAGCAGCTTAGTGTTAAGCAGGGACTACAATGAAAAACTGTTTTTT
CDR3 protein: CASSLVLSRDYNEKLFF

D gene: -
V gene: TRBV27
clone size: -
J gene: TRBJ1-6
CDR3 DNA: TGTGCCAGCCGGGCGGGGATTAATTCACCCCTCCACTTT
CDR3 protein: CASRAGINSPLHF

D gene: TRBD2
V gene: TRBV9
clone size: -
J gene: TRBJ2-1
CDR3 DNA: TGTGCCAGCAGCTTAACTAGCGGGGGGGCAGTCAATGAGCAGTTCTTC
CDR3 protein: CASSLTSGGAVNEQFF

D gene: TRBD1
V gene: TRBV19
clone size: few
J gene: TRBJ1-4
CDR3 DNA: TGTGCCAGTACCGAGGGACAGGGATTTCGAGGACTGTTTTTT
CDR3 protein: CASTEGQGFRGLFF

D gene: -
V gene: TRBV10-1
clone size: -
J gene: TRBJ1-6
CDR3 DNA: TGCGCCAGCAGTGACTCCGGAAATTCACCCCTCCACTTT
CDR3 protein: CASSDSGNSPLHF

D gene: -
V gene: TRBV7-8
clone size: -
J gene: TRBJ2-1
CDR3 DNA: TGTGCCAGCAGCCTCGAACACCCCAGGACCCACCACGAGCAGTTCTTC
CDR3 protein: CASSLEHPRTHHEQFF

D gene: -
V gene: TRBV6-1
clone size: -
J gene: TRBJ1-1
CDR3 DNA: TGTGCCAGCCGCGAAATCAGGGTGAACACTGAAGCTTTCTTT
CDR3 protein: CASREIRVNTEAFF

D gene: TRBD1
V gene: TRBV10-1
clone size: -
J gene: TRBJ2-5
CDR3 DNA: TGCGCCAGCAGTGAGTCGAGAGGGGGCCTAAAGACCCAGTACTTC
CDR3 protein: CASSESRGGLKTQYF

D gene: -
V gene: TRBV6-5
clone size: -
J gene: TRBJ1-1
CDR3 DNA: TGTGCCAGCAGTTACTCGAGGTACACTGAAGCTTTCTTT
CDR3 protein: CASSYSRYTEAFF

D gene: -
V gene: TRBV9
clone size: -
J gene: TRBJ2-4
CDR3 DNA: TGTGCCAGCAGCGTAAACGCCGCCAAAAACATTCAGTACTTC
CDR3 protein: CASSVNAAKNIQYF

D gene: -
V gene: TRBV28
clone size: -
J gene: TRBJ2-7
CDR3 DNA: TGTGCCAGCAGTTTAAATCCCGGGCGCGAGCAGTACTTC
CDR3 protein: CASSLNPGREQYF

D gene: -
V gene: TRBV7-2
clone size: -
J gene: TRBJ1-2
CDR3 DNA: TGTGCCAGCAGCGGACTGGGGGGACGTTATGGCTACACCTTC
CDR3 protein: CASSGLGGRYGYTF

D gene: -
V gene: TRBV25-1
clone size: -
J gene: TRBJ2-3
CDR3 DNA: TGTGCCAGCAGTGACGGCTTCACAGATACGCAGTATTTT
CDR3 protein: CASSDGFTDTQYF

D gene: TRBD1
V gene: TRBV5-5
clone size: -
J gene: TRBJ1-2
CDR3 DNA: TGTGCCAGCAGCTTCAGGGGGCAAGACGGCTACACCTTC
CDR3 protein: CASSFRGQDGYTF

D gene: -
V gene: TRBV7-2
clone size: -
J gene: TRBJ2-5
CDR3 DNA: TGTGCCAGCAGCTTAGAAGTGGGACGGGGGGCGCCTCAGTACTTC
CDR3 protein: CASSLEVGRGAPQYF

D gene: -
V gene: TRBV30
clone size: -
J gene: TRBJ2-6
CDR3 DNA: TGTGCCTGGAGGGGATCTGGGGCCAACGTCCTGACTTTC
CDR3 protein: CAWRGSGANVLTF

D gene: -
V gene: TRBV5-4
clone size: -
J gene: TRBJ2-5
CDR3 DNA: TGTGCCAGCAGCGCGGACCGAGAGACCCAGTACTTC
CDR3 protein: CASSADRETQYF

D gene: TRBD1
V gene: TRBV6-1
clone size: few
J gene: TRBJ2-7
CDR3 DNA: TGTGCCAGCCCTCGACAGGGCTCCTACGAGCAGTACTTC
CDR3 protein: CASPRQGSYEQYF

D gene: -
V gene: TRBV2
clone size: few
J gene: TRBJ1-1
CDR3 DNA: TGTGCCAGCAGTTCCCGGGAGGCCACTGAAGCTTTCTTT
CDR3 protein: CASSSREATEAFF